Following are 28 T cell receptor beta chains from one sample sequenced in a study of tumor-infiltrating lymphocytes in localized non-small cell lung cancer. Libraries were prepared by immunoSEQ multiplex PCR; TCRdb keeps only in-frame clonotypes and omits some of them. The sample holds some 3,600 clones, around 60% seen once. Sequencing was carried out using uninvolved lung tissue not adjacent to the tumor. These receptors were obtained from a human donor with non-small cell lung cancer.

The chain employs TRBV5-5 and TRBJ2-7, with D unresolved. CDR1 and CDR2 (germline): SGHKS, YYEKEE (reference sequence). This CDR3 comprises 15 residues. The ends were cut back, 1 base at V and 0 bases at J, with 11 bases in the middle. In DNA form, the CDR3 reads TGTGCCAGCAGCTTGCTTCCCGGATCCTCCTACGAGCAGTACTTC. Translated: CASSLLPGSSYEQYF.

This clone has only a few counts. The rearrangement joins TRBV6-5 to TRBJ1-6; D unclear. This CDR3 is built from 12 residues. The ends were cut back, 6 bases at V and 4 bases at J, with 4 bases in the middle. Germline CDR1 MNHEY, CDR2 SVGAGI. Here the CDR3 reads CASRQYNSPLHF. DNA of the CDR3: TGTGCCAGCAGACAGTATAATTCACCCCTCCACTTT.

This clone was seen once. The V and J genes are TRBV11-2 and TRBJ1-5; no clear D gene. Germline V CDR1 and CDR2: SGHAT, FQNNGV. This CDR3 contains 15 residues. V shed 2 bases and J shed 1 base, with 9 bases lying between them. The CDR3 here is CASSLSPGSNQPQHF. DNA for the CDR3: TGTGCCAGCAGCTTATCCCCGGGGAGCAATCAGCCCCAGCATTTT.

The chain has TRBV4-3 and TRBJ1-5; no firm D call. The CDR3 extends over 15 amino acids. In germline, CDR1 is LGHNA, CDR2 YSLEER. V lost 0 bases and J 5 bases, leaving 11 bases between the germline ends. This chain's CDR3 is CASSQDLSFYQPQHF. In nucleotides, the CDR3 is TGCGCCAGCAGCCAAGATTTAAGTTTCTATCAGCCCCAGCATTTT.

The chain links TRBV7-2 to TRBJ2-7, with D uncertain. V was shortened by 5 bases and J by 6 bases, with 17 bases between the two germline ends. The CDR3 runs 14 residues. Per the germline V gene, CDR1 is SGHTA and CDR2 is FQGNSA. CDR3 residues: CASSPPHDRSEQYF. In DNA form, the CDR3 reads TGTGCCAGCAGCCCCCCCCACGACCGCAGCGAGCAGTACTTC.

This clone was observed a handful of times. The rearrangement uses TRBV28 and TRBJ2-3; 7 nucleotides match TRBD2. Per the germline V gene, CDR1 is MDHEN and CDR2 is SYDVKM. The CDR3 sequence is 14 residues long. V shed 3 bases and J 1 base; nucleotides not matched to a gene: 1. The CDR3 region has the DNA TGTGCCAGCAGTTTTCTAGCGGGCACAGATACGCAGTATTTT. Encoded protein: CASSFLAGTDTQYF. The whole variable domain, remainder taken from reference TRBV28 and TRBJ2-3, is DVKVTQSSRYLVKRTGEKVFLECVQDMDHENMFWYRQDPGLGLRLIYFSYDVKMKEKGDIPEGYSVSREKKERFSLILESASTNQTSMYLCASSFLAGTDTQYFGPGTRLTVL.

V usage is TRBV6-1 and J usage is TRBJ2-2; 12 bases agree with TRBD1. The V gene end was trimmed by 8 bases and the J gene end by 7 bases; junction bases not matched to a gene: 8. The CDR3 covers 15 residues. Germline V gene data show CDR1 as MNHNS and CDR2 as SASEGT. CDR3 protein: CASHRDRGLDGELFF. CDR3 in DNA: TGTGCCAGCCACCGGGACAGGGGGCTCGACGGGGAGCTGTTTTTT.

J is TRBJ1-4 and V is TRBV7-8, with a possible D match to TRBD1 (5 bases). The germline V and J ends were trimmed by 2 bases and 4 bases, with 11 bases remaining between them. Germline CDR1 reads SGHVS; CDR2 reads FQNEAQ. This CDR3 contains 15 residues. As DNA, the CDR3 is TGTGCCAGCAGCTTACTCCGGGACGATAATGAAAAACTGTTTTTT. It specifies CASSLLRDDNEKLFF.

The chain has TRBV30 and TRBJ2-7; no reliable D call. V dropped 0 bases and J dropped 4 bases, with 4 bases sitting between them. The CDR3 is 11 amino acids. Germline-derived CDR1 and CDR2 are GTSNPN and SVGIG (reference sequence). CDR3 coding DNA: TGTGCCTGGAGTGTAGCGTACGAGCAGTACTTC. Protein sequence: CAWSVAYEQYF.

The chain carries TRBV2 and TRBJ2-1; no clear D gene. The V end was cut by 4 bases, the J end by 2 bases, with 6 bases between. The CDR3 loop spans 13 amino acids. CDR1 is SNHLY, CDR2 FYNNEI, per germline. The CDR3, as DNA: TGTGCCAGCAGTGTTGACACCTACAATGAGCAGTTCTTC. Amino acids: CASSVDTYNEQFF.

The chain combines TRBV7-2 with TRBJ1-5; D unclear. This CDR3 spans 15 amino acids. With 1 base removed from V and 0 bases from J, the gap between germline ends came to 7 bases. Germline CDR1 and CDR2: SGHTA and FQGNSA. The CDR3 region is CASSLVGNSNQPQHF. Here the CDR3 DNA reads TGTGCCAGCAGCTTAGTGGGAAATAGCAATCAGCCCCAGCATTTT.

This rearrangement joins TRBV19 to TRBJ1-3; no firm D call. This CDR3 has 14 residues. Trimming took 5 bases from V and 1 from J, leaving 9 bases between them. Per germline, CDR1 LNHDA and CDR2 SQIVND (reference sequence). This chain's CDR3 is CASSETASGNTIYF. The DNA for the CDR3 is TGTGCCAGTAGTGAGACGGCGTCTGGAAACACCATATATTTT.

The sample holds a few counts of this clone. V and J are TRBV5-5 and TRBJ1-1; perhaps TRBD1 as D (5 bases). The CDR3 has 16 amino acids. The V gene lost 0 bases and the J gene lost 3 bases, with 15 bases spanning the gap. CDR1 SGHKS and CDR2 YYEKEE come from the germline V gene (reference sequence). Here the CDR3 reads CASSLAKGPSDTEAFF. Written as DNA, the CDR3 is TGTGCCAGCAGCTTGGCGAAGGGGCCCTCAGACACTGAAGCTTTCTTT.

The rearrangement uses TRBV5-1 and TRBJ2-1, with 14 bases fitting TRBD2. The CDR3 runs to 17 residues. V dropped 4 bases and J dropped 9; count of bases not matched to a gene: 12. Per the germline V gene, CDR1 is SGHRS and CDR2 is YFSETQ. CDR3 DNA sequence: TGCGCCAGCAGCGGACCCGTCCCGGGACTAGCGGGAGCTGAGCAGTTCTTC. It encodes CASSGPVPGLAGAEQFF.

J is TRBJ1-2 and V is TRBV5-1, with TRBD1 matching over 7 bases. The CDR3 is 12 amino acids. From germline, CDR1 is SGHRS and CDR2 YFSETQ. After removal of 8 bases from V and 4 bases from J, the junction contained 5 bases not matched to a gene. This CDR3 reads CASRRDSYGYTF. The CDR3 DNA reads TGCGCCAGTAGACGGGACAGCTATGGCTACACCTTC.

On this clone: One end of the junction is discordant with germline, which a read error may explain. The chain has TRBV28 and TRBJ2-7, with 14 bases identical to TRBD2. The CDR3 sequence is 13 residues long. Germline lookup yields CDR1 MDHEN and CDR2 SYDVKM. CDR3 bases: TGTGCCAGCAGTTGGGGACTAGCGGGAGATGCCAGCTTC. It yields the protein CASSWGLAGDASF.

The chain has TRBV7-3 and TRBJ1-1, with TRBD1 matching 8 bases. The CDR3 is 14 residues long. V lost 2 bases, J lost 6 bases, and 5 bases stayed unmatched. Germline-derived CDR1 and CDR2 are SGHTA and FQGTGA. For the CDR3, the DNA is TGTGCCAGCAGCTTAGCGACAGGGGCCGCTGAAGCTTTCTTT. It translates to CASSLATGAAEAFF. Variable domain in full (rest from reference TRBV7-3 and TRBJ1-1): GAGVSQTPSNKVTEKGKYVELRCDPISGHTALYWYRQSLGQGPEFLIYFQGTGAADDSGLPNDRFFAVRPEGSVSTLKIQRTERGDSAVYLCASSLATGAAEAFFGQGTRLTVV.

This sequence joins TRBV28 and TRBJ2-7; D uncertain. Germline values: CDR1 MDHEN, CDR2 SYDVKM. The CDR3 consists of 11 residues. V was trimmed by 4 bases and J by 9 bases, leaving 10 bases between them. Written as DNA, the CDR3 is TGTGCCAGCAGTTCGACGTTCGGGCAGTACTTC. It specifies CASSSTFGQYF.

This chain links TRBV7-6 with TRBJ2-2, with 8 bases identical to TRBD1. The V gene end was trimmed by 4 bases and the J gene end by 7 bases; junction bases not matched to a gene: 5. From germline, CDR1 is SGHVS and CDR2 FNYEAQ. The CDR3 runs 14 residues. CDR3 protein: CASSSTGDHGELFF. The CDR3 DNA reads as TGTGCCAGCAGCTCGACAGGGGACCACGGGGAGCTGTTTTTT.

The chain uses TRBV6-5 and TRBJ2-1, with 9 positions matching TRBD2. The CDR3 loop spans 13 amino acids. Germline V gene data show CDR1 as MNHEY and CDR2 as SVGAGI. With V trimmed by 5 bases and J by 10 bases, 6 bases remained unmatched. The DNA for the CDR3 is TGTGCCAGCAGTCCGCTGACTAGCGGCGAGCAGTTCTTC. As protein: CASSPLTSGEQFF.

This clone turned up a few times. The J gene is TRBJ1-1, the V gene TRBV6-1; 7 bases align to TRBD1. Germline values: CDR1 MNHNS, CDR2 SASEGT. This CDR3 spans 16 amino acids. Trimming took 1 base from V and 6 from J; bases not matched to a gene: 11. CDR3 coding DNA: TGTGCCAGCAGTGAAGACAGGGGAAGCTCGTTACCTGAAGCTTTCTTT. The encoded protein is CASSEDRGSSLPEAFF.

This clone has just a few counts. The chain has TRBV7-7 and TRBJ2-1, with D maybe TRBD1 (5 bases). Trimming left V 1 base short and J 8 bases short, with 15 bases between. The CDR3 has 15 residues. The germline CDR1 and CDR2 sequences are SSHAT and FNYEAQ (reference sequence). The CDR3, as DNA: TGTGCCAGCAGCTTAGGACAGCCAGGCTTCGATGAGCAGTTCTTC. Translation: CASSLGQPGFDEQFF. The entire variable domain, with the rest obtained from reference TRBV7-7 and TRBJ2-1, is as follows: GAGVSQSPRYKVTKRGQDVTLRCDPISSHATLYWYQQALGQGPEFLTYFNYEAQPDKSGLPSDRFSAERPEGSISTLTIQRTEQRDSAMYRCASSLGQPGFDEQFFGPGTRLTVL.

This chain joins TRBV2 and TRBJ2-7, with TRBD1 as a possible D gene (6 bases). The CDR3 has 14 residues. Germline CDR1 SNHLY, CDR2 FYNNEI. With 6 bases removed from V and 6 bases from J, the gap between germline ends came to 18 bases. CDR3 DNA: TGTGCCAGCAGGGAACAGGGTCCCAGCCGCGAGCAGTACTTC. This codes for CASREQGPSREQYF.

The chain combines TRBV5-1 with TRBJ2-2, with TRBD1 as a possible D gene (6 bases). Germline values: CDR1 SGHRS, CDR2 YFSETQ. V was cut by 6 bases and J by 1 base, with 10 bases left in between. The CDR3 is made up of 14 amino acids. The CDR3 region has the DNA TGCGCCAGCAATGAACAGGGGAACACCGGGGAGCTGTTTTTT. The encoded protein is CASNEQGNTGELFF. The variable domain in full, completed from reference TRBV5-1 and TRBJ2-2, reads KAGVTQTPRYLIKTRGQQVTLSCSPISGHRSVSWYQQTPGQGLQFLFEYFSETQRNKGNFPGRFSGRQFSNSRSEMNVSTLELGDSALYLCASNEQGNTGELFFGEGSRLTVL.

The rearrangement links TRBV28 to TRBJ2-7; D might be TRBD2 (7 bases). Germline V gives CDR1 MDHEN, CDR2 SYDVKM. With 9 bases removed from V and 2 bases from J, the gap between germline ends came to 17 bases. The CDR3 contains 14 residues. The CDR3 DNA reads as TGTGCCAGTAGGGGTGGGGGGGCGACCTACGAGCAGTACTTC. Amino acid sequence: CASRGGGATYEQYF.

This chain links TRBV5-1 with TRBJ2-1; 8 nucleotides align to TRBD1. With V trimmed by 3 bases and J by 4 bases, 6 bases remained unmatched. The CDR3 has 15 amino acids. CDR1 SGHRS and CDR2 YFSETQ come from the germline V gene. This CDR3 reads CASSSAGGEYNEQFF. DNA of the CDR3: TGCGCCAGCAGCTCCGCAGGGGGCGAGTACAATGAGCAGTTCTTC.

The chain carries TRBV18 and TRBJ2-7; D perhaps matches TRBD1 (5 bases). V gave up 3 bases and J gave up 5 bases, with 5 bases separating them. Germline CDR1 reads KGHSH; CDR2 reads LQKENI. The CDR3 runs to 11 residues. The CDR3 reads CASSPRDEQYF. CDR3 bases: TGTGCCAGCTCACCCAGGGACGAGCAGTACTTC.

The rearrangement links TRBV2 to TRBJ2-1; D call uncertain. The V end lost 7 bases, the J end lost 5 bases, and 12 bases lay between the germline ends. CDR1 is SNHLY, CDR2 FYNNEI, per germline. This CDR3 contains 13 residues. This CDR3 reads CASTPPVNNEQFF. For the CDR3, the DNA is TGTGCCAGCACCCCTCCAGTAAACAATGAGCAGTTCTTC.